This entry lists 2 T cell receptor beta chains sequenced from one sample in a study of cytomegalovirus exposure and HLA in healthy donors. 13 Jbeta primers and 60 Vbeta primers were used for the PCR. Clones were sequenced by immunoSEQ multiplex PCR, and TCRdb holds only the in-frame ones, with some missing. The profile shows some 110,000 clones, about a tenth of them singletons. The specimen sequenced was PBMCs. These receptors were obtained from a man in his forties in good health and CMV-seropositive.

DNA for the CDR3: TGCGCCAGCAGCTTGGCCAGGGTTACTAATGAAAAACTGTTTTTT. The encoded protein is CASSLARVTNEKLFF. The V call is TRBV5-1, the J call TRBJ1-4; D perhaps matches TRBD1 (5 bases). The CDR3 extends over 15 amino acids. V was pared by 0 bases and J by 2 bases, with 8 bases between. Germline V lookup: CDR1 SGHRS, CDR2 YFSETQ.

The chain joins TRBV5-1 to TRBJ2-5; 7 bases line up with TRBD2. V lost 4 bases to trimming and J lost 2 bases; unmatched junction nucleotides: 8. CDR3 length: 15 residues. The germline CDR1 and CDR2 sequences are SGHRS and YFSETQ. The DNA of the CDR3 is TGCGCCAGCAGCAGATGGCTAGCGGTGCAAGAGACCCAGTACTTC. Translated, it gives CASSRWLAVQETQYF.